The T cell receptor beta chain under discussion was sequenced for a study of blood T cell repertoires in COVID-19. With 2 bases clipped from V and 10 bases from J, the junction kept 7 bases outside the gene matches. Germline V lookup: CDR1 LNHDA, CDR2 SQIVND (reference sequence). This CDR3 is built from 15 residues. Profiling relied on immunoSEQ multiplex PCR, and the TCRdb table lists in-frame clones only, not all of them. The table lists some 130,000 clones, 84% of them singletons, with 35% to 45% in the top ten. The chain joins TRBV19 to TRBJ1-4; 10 bases line up with TRBD1. The source of this sequence is a human donor in a cohort sampled during active COVID-19. The sequenced material came from peripheral blood. This CDR3 is CASSIRRQGAGKLFF. The CDR3, as DNA: TGTGCCAGTAGTATAAGGAGACAGGGGGCGGGAAAACTGTTTTTT.